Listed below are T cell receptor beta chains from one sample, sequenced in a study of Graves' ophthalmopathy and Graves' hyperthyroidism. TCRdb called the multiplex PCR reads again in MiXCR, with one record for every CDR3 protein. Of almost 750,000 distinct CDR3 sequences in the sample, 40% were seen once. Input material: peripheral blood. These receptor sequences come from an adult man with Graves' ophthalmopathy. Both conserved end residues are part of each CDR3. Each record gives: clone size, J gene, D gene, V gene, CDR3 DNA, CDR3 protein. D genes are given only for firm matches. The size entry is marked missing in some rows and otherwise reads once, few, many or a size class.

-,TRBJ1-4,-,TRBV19,TGTGCCAGTACCACACCCGGACAGACTAATGAAAAACTGTTTTTT,CASTTPGQTNEKLFF
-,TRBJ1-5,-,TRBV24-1,TGTGCCACCAGCACCCTGGGAGGGTTAGGTCAGCCCCAGCATTTT,CATSTLGGLGQPQHF
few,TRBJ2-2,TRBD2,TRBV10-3,TGTGCCAGCAGTTACCTAGCGGGGGGCTACGCGAACACCGGGGAGCTGTTTTTT,CASSYLAGGYANTGELFF
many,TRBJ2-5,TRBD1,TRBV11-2,TGTGCCAGCAGCTTACAGGGGGCGAGGGTAGAGACCCAGTACTTC,CASSLQGARVETQYF
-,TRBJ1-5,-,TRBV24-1,TGTGCCAGCAGTTTAAGGGGACGGATTAATCAGCCCCAGCATTTT,CASSLRGRINQPQHF
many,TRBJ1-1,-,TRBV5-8,TGTGCCAGCAGCTTGTGGGGTGCTGAAGCTTTCTTT,CASSLWGAEAFF
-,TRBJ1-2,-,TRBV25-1,TGTGCCAGCAGTGAATTAGCTGGGGCTGGCTACACCTTC,CASSELAGAGYTF
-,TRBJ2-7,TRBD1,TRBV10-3,TGTGCCAGCAGGACCGGGACAGGGTCTTACGAGCAGTACTTC,CASRTGTGSYEQYF
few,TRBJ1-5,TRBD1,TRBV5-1,TGCGCCAGCAGCTTGGGGACCGGGACAGGGGCGCAGCCCCAGCATTTT,CASSLGTGTGAQPQHF
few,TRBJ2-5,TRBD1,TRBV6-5,TGTGCCAGCAGTCAGATACAGGGGGTAGAGACCCAGTACTTC,CASSQIQGVETQYF
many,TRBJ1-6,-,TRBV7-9,TGTGCCAGCAGCTCCGACCGGCTTACGACACCCCTCCACTTT,CASSSDRLTTPLHF
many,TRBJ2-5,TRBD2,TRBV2,TGTGCCAGCAGTGAAGGACTAGCGGGGGGGCCGGAGCAAGAGACCCAGTACTTC,CASSEGLAGGPEQETQYF
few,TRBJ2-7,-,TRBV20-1,TGCAGTGCTTCGGACCGGACCTACGAGCAGTACTTC,CSASDRTYEQYF
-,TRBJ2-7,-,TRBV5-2,TGCGCCAGTAAGACTGAGGCAGGGGATCTCGAGCAGTACTTC,CASKTEAGDLEQYF
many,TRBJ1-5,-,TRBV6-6,TGTGCCAGCAGTTACTCAGATCAGCCCCAGCATTTT,CASSYSDQPQHF
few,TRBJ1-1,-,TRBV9,TGTGCCAGCAGCGGGTGGGAGGGCACTGAAGCTTTCTTT,CASSGWEGTEAFF
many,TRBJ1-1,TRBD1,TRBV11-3,TGTGCCAGCAGCAGAGGTTCAGGGGGCATGGGCACTGAAGCTTTCTTT,CASSRGSGGMGTEAFF
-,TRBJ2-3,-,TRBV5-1,TGCGCCAGCAGAGGGGGACCCAGCACAGATACGCAGTATTTT,CASRGGPSTDTQYF